The clone carrying this TCR beta chain was counted between two and nine times. Its antigen is as yet unknown. Germline V gene sequence: CDR1 SGHKS, CDR2 YYEKEE (reference sequence). Losses at the gene ends were 0 bases for V and 2 bases for J; bases not matched to a gene: 12. This CDR3 spans 18 amino acids. This sample is drawn from a study of CD8 T cells in ankylosing spondylitis. Study observations and caveats: CD8+ disease-linked clones were present at relatively low frequencies in blood. A TCR beta motif of 7 to 9 highly homologous variants seemed to mark ankylosing spondylitis blood. Reported data indicate significant enrichment of disease-linked clones within matched ankylosing spondylitis synovial fluid. Several of the motif variants were reported before in synovial fluid and blood from reactive arthritis.

As the method for making TCR beta libraries, quantitative 5'-RACE with molecular barcodes was used. TCRdb re-analysed the 5' RACE reads in MiXCR, keeping a single row per CDR3 protein. Counted here are 750,000 to 850,000 distinct CDR3 sequences, 12% occurring once; the ten biggest clones make up 0.51%. The sequencing sample was made of blood, either unsorted or a sorted T cell fraction (not recorded which). The sequence derives from a male donor with ankylosing spondylitis. The chain joins TRBV5-5 to TRBJ2-3, with TRBD2 matching over 7 bases. The CDR3 sequence: CASSLGPSREGLTDTQYF. The CDR3 DNA is TGTGCCAGCAGCTTGGGCCCCTCGAGGGAGGGCCTCACAGATACGCAGTATTTT.